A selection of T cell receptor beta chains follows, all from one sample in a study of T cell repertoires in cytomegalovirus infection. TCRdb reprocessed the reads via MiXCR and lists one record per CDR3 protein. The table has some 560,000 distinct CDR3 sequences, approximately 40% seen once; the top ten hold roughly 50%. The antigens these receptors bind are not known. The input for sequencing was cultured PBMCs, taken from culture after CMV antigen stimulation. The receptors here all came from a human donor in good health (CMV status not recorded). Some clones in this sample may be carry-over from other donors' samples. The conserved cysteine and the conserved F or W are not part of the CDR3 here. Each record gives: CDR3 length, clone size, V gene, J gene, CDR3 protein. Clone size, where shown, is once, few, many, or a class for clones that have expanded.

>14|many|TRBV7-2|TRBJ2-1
ASSLDAASSYNEQF
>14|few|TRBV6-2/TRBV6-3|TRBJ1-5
ASSYSWTGTNQPQH
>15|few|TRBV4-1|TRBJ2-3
ASSQEAPSGSTDTQY
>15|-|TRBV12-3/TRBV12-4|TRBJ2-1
ASSPRAAGGPYNEQF
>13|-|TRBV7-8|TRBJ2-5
ASSPFLDKQETQY
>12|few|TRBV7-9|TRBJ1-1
ASSLAPTGTEAF
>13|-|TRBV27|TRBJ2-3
ASSSPSGATDTQY
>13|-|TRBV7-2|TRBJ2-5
ASSRLGGSAETQY
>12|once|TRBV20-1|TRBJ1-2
SARDLRTWDGYT
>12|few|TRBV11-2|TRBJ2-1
ASSFETSHNEQF
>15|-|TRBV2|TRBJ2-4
ASSEGGFNLAKNIQY
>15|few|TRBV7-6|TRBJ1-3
ASSPQVGDRAGNTIY
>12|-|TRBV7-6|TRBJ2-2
ASSLRGNGGELF